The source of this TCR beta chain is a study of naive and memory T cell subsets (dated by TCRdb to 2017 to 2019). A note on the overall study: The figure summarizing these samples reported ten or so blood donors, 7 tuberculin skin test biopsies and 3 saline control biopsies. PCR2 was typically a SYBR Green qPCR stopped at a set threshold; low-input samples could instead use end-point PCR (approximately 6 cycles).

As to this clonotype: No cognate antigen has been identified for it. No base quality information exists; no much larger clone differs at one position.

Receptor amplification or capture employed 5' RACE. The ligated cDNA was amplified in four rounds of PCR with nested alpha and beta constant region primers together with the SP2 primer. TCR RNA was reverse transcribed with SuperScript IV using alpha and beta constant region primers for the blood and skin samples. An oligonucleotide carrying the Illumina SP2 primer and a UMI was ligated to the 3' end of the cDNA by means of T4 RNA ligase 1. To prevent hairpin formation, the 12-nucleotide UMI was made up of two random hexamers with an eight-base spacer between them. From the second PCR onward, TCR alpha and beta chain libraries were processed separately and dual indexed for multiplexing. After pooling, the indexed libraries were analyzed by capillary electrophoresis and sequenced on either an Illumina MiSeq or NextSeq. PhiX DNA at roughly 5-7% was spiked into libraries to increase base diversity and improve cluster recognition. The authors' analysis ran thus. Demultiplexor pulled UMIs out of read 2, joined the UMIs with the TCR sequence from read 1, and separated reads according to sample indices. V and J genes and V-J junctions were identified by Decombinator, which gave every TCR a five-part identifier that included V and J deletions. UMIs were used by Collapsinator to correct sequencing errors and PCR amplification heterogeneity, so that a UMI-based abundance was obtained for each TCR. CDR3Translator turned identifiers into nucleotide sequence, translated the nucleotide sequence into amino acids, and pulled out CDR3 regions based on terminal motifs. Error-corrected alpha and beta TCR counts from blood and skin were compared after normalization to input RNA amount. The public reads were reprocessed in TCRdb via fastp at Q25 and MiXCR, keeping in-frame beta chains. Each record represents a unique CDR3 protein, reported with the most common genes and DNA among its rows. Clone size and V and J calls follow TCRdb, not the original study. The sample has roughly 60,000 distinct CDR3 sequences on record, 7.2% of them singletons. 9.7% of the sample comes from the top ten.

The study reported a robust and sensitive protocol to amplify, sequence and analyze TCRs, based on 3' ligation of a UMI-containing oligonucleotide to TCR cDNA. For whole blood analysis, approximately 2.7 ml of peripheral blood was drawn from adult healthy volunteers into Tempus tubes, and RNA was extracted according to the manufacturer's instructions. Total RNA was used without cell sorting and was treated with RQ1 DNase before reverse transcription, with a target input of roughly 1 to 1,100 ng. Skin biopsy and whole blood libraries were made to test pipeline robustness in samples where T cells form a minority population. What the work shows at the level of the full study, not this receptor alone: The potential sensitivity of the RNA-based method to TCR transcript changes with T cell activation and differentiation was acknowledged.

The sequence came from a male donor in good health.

The CDR3 reads as follows: CSLNTRTSGRAGKQFF. The DNA sequence is as follows: TGCAGCCTAAACACCCGGACTAGCGGGAGGGCCGGCAAGCAGTTCTTC. The V gene is TRBV20-1 and the J gene is TRBJ2-1; TRBD2 matches 15 bases in the middle. CDR1 DFQATT and CDR2 SNEGSKA were looked up in the germline V gene (reference sequence). The CDR3 covers 16 residues, taking in both the cysteine and the phenylalanine. Only the CDR3 DNA stays, 48 bases, in frame from base 1.